This is a list of T cell receptor beta chains from one sample in a study of metastatic and nonmetastatic thyroid tumors. From the PCR reads, TCRdb re-called clones with MiXCR. The repertoire holds more than 10,000 clones, with roughly 21% as singletons. Sequencing input: adjacent normal tissue. The receptors here all came from a female donor with papillary thyroid cancer or a benign thyroid nodule (not recorded which). Some clones in this sample may be carry-over from other donors' samples. Each CDR3 is given with its conserved first and last residue. D genes are given only for firm matches. Only some rows state a clone size, as once, few, many or a class for expanded clones.

TRBV6-2/TRBV6-3	TRBJ2-7	medium-sized	TRBD2	TGTGCCAGCAGACATAGCGGGAGAGGGTCCTACGAGCAGTACTTC	CASRHSGRGSYEQYF
TRBV19	TRBJ1-1	few	.	TGTGCCAGTAGTATTGGGGGAGTCGGGGGCACTGAAGCTTTCTTT	CASSIGGVGGTEAFF
TRBV2	TRBJ2-7	.	.	TGTGTCAGCAGTGAGGAATTAGCGGACTCCTACGAGCAGTACTTC	CVSSEELADSYEQYF
TRBV11-1	TRBJ2-6	.	.	TGTGCCAGCAGCAGGGGGGAGGGGTCTCGGACCAACGTCCTGACTTTT	CASSRGEGSRTNVLTF
TRBV7-9	TRBJ2-7	.	TRBD1	TGTGCCAGCAGCCAGCTGCTACAGGGGGCGCTTGTGCAGTACTTC	CASSQLLQGALVQYF
TRBV7-8	TRBJ1-6	few	.	TGTGCCAGCATCGCCGACACCGGGGACGGGCCCCTCCACTTT	CASIADTGDGPLHF
TRBV28	TRBJ2-1	medium-sized	.	TGTGCCAGCAGTTTATCCGATGAGCAGTTCTTC	CASSLSDEQFF
TRBV20-1	TRBJ2-7	.	TRBD2	TGCAGTGCCACCATACCCCTACTAGCGGGAATAAACGAGCAGTACTTC	CSATIPLLAGINEQYF
TRBV20-1	TRBJ2-1	once	TRBD2	TGCAGTGCTGTACCAGCGGGAGGGAGCGTCAATGAGCAGTTCTTC	CSAVPAGGSVNEQFF
TRBV12-3/TRBV12-4	TRBJ2-3	.	.	TGTGCCAGCAGTCTCCAGGCTGTGAGCACAGATACGCAGTATTTT	CASSLQAVSTDTQYF
TRBV20-1	TRBJ1-5	many	.	TGCAGTGCTAGTGGGGAGCGCAATCAGCCCCAGCATTTT	CSASGERNQPQHF
TRBV11-2	TRBJ2-7	.	.	TGTGCCAGCAGCTCCTTCCAGGGGATGTCCTACGAGCAGTACTTC	CASSSFQGMSYEQYF
TRBV6-1	TRBJ2-7	.	TRBD2	TGTGCCAGCAAGTGTTCGGGAGGACCATACGAGCAGTACTTC	CASKCSGGPYEQYF
TRBV6-2/TRBV6-3	TRBJ2-6	.	.	TGTGCCAGCAGTTCTCGGCAGGGAGTCTCTGGGGCCAACGTCCTGACTTTC	CASSSRQGVSGANVLTF
TRBV12-3/TRBV12-4	TRBJ2-7	.	TRBD1	TGTGCCAGCAGTTTGGGTTCGACAGGGGCTGGGGACGAGCAGTACTTC	CASSLGSTGAGDEQYF
TRBV20-1	TRBJ2-7	medium-sized	TRBD2	TGCAGTGCCCCGGGACTAGCGAAACCCTCCTACGAGCAGTACTTC	CSAPGLAKPSYEQYF
TRBV20-1	TRBJ2-1	.	TRBD2	TGCAGTGCCTCCTTCCAGCGGGAGGACAATGAGCAGTTCTTC	CSASFQREDNEQFF
TRBV20-1	TRBJ1-5	many	.	TGCAGTGCTAGTACAGGTAGCAATCAGCCCCAGCATTTT	CSASTGSNQPQHF
TRBV9	TRBJ1-5	many	TRBD1	TGTGCCAGCAGCCCCGGTCCAGGGGGCCGGGGGGGTCAGCCCCAGCATTTT	CASSPGPGGRGGQPQHF
TRBV5-1	TRBJ2-3	.	.	TGCGCCAGTGCTAAGGGATACACAGATGCGCAGTATTTT	CASAKGYTDAQYF
TRBV11-1	TRBJ2-3	few	TRBD2	TGTGCCAGCAGCGCCGGGACTAGCGGGAGCGGAGATACGCAGTATTTT	CASSAGTSGSGDTQYF
TRBV20-1	TRBJ1-4	.	.	TGCAGTGCTAGAGATCTCGGACCCCGGGACAAACAGTTTTTT	CSARDLGPRDKQFF
TRBV20-1	TRBJ2-7	medium-sized	.	TGCAGTGTGTTCGCGGCGGGTTACTACGAGCAGTACTTC	CSVFAAGYYEQYF
TRBV6-5	TRBJ1-2	few	.	TGTGCCAGCAGTTACAGGCAGGGTGTCTATGGCTACACCTTC	CASSYRQGVYGYTF
TRBV30	TRBJ1-4	many	.	TGTGCCTGGAAGTTGGAGGTTACGGGCGTAAAACTGTTTTTT	CAWKLEVTGVKLFF